This T cell receptor (beta chain) was recorded in a study of T cell repertoires in aging, cancer and after chemotherapy. The CDR3 extends over 16 amino acids. The V segment lost 0 bases and the J segment 5 bases; nucleotides outside the gene matches: 8. Germline CDR1 reads LNHNV; CDR2 reads YYDKDF (reference sequence). A mixed TRB-A/B primer pool amplified rearranged TRB by multiplex touch-down PCR. From the multiplex PCR reads, TCRdb called clonotypes with MiXCR, one entry per CDR3 protein. The data contain 9,400 or so distinct CDR3 sequences, approximately 40% of them singletons. Peripheral blood genomic DNA, not sorted cells or RNA, was the template.

The sample consisted of blood. This clonotype was obtained from a human donor in good health. The chain links TRBV15 to TRBJ2-5; 8 nucleotides line up with TRBD1. The CDR3 sequence: CATSRDRQGADETQYF. The CDR3 DNA is TGTGCCACCAGCAGAGATCGCCAGGGGGCTGACGAGACCCAGTACTTC.